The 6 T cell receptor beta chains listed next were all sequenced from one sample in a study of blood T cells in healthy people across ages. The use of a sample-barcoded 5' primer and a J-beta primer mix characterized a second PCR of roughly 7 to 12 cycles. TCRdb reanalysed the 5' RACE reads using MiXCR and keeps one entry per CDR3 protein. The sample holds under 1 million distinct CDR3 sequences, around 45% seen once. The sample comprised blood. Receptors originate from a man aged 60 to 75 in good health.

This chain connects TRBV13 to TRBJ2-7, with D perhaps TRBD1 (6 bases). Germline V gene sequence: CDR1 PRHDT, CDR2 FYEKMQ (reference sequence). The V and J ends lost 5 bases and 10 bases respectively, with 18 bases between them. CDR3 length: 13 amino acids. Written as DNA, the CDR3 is TGTGCCAGCAGCCGACAGGACTCGGAGGCCCAGTACTTC. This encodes CASSRQDSEAQYF.

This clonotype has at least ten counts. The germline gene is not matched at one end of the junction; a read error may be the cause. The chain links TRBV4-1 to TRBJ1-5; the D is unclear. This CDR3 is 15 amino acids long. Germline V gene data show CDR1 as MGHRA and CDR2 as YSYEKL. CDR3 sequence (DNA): TGCGCCAGCAGCCAAGAAGTACGAAGCAGTCAGCCCCAGCATTTT. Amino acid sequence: CASSQEVRSSQPQHF.

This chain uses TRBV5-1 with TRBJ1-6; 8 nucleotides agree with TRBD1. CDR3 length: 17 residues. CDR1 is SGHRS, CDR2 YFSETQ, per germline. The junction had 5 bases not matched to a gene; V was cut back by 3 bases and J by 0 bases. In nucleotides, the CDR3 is TGCGCCAGCAGCTCGGGACAGGACAGCTCCTATAATTCACCCCTCCACTTT. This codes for CASSSGQDSSYNSPLHF. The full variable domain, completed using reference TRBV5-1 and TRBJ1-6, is KAGVTQTPRYLIKTRGQQVTLSCSPISGHRSVSWYQQTPGQGLQFLFEYFSETQRNKGNFPGRFSGRQFSNSRSEMNVSTLELGDSALYLCASSSGQDSSYNSPLHFGNGTRLTVT.

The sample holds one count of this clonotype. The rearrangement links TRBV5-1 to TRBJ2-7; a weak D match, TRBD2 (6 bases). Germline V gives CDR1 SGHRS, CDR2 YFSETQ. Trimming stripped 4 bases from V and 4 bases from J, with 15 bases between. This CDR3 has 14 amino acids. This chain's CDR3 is CASSLEPGRYEQYF. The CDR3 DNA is TGCGCCAGCAGCCTTGAACCGGGGAGGTACGAGCAGTACTTC.

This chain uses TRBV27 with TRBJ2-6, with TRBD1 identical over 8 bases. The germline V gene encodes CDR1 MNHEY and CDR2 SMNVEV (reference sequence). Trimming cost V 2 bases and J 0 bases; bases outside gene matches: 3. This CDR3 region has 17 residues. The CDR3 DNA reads TGTGCCAGCAGTTTACAGGGGGCTCGCTCTGGGGCCAACGTCCTGACTTTC. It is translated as CASSLQGARSGANVLTF.

The CDR3: CASSQGDLFSYNEQFF. CDR3 coding DNA: TGCGCCAGCAGCCAGGGCGACCTCTTCTCCTACAATGAGCAGTTCTTC. The chain combines TRBV4-1 with TRBJ2-1; no clear D. CDR1 is MGHRA and CDR2 is YSYEKL in the germline V gene. Between the trimmed V and J ends, which lost 3 bases and 0 bases, there was a span of 12 bases. There are 16 residues in the CDR3.